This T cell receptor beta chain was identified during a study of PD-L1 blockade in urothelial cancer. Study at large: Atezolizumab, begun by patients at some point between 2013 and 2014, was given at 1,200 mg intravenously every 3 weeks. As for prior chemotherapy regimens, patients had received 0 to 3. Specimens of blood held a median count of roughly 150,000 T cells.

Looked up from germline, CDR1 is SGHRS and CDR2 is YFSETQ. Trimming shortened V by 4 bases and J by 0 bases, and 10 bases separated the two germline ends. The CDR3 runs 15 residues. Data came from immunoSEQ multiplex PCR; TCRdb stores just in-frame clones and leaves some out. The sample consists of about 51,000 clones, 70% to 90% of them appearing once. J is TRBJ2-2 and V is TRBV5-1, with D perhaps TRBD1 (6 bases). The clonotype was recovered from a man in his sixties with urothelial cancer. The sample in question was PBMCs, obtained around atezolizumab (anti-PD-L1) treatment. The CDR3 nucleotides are TGCGCCAGCAGCCGTGGGACACCGAACACCGGGGAGCTGTTTTTT. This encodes CASSRGTPNTGELFF. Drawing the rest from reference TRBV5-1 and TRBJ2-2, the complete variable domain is KAGVTQTPRYLIKTRGQQVTLSCSPISGHRSVSWYQQTPGQGLQFLFEYFSETQRNKGNFPGRFSGRQFSNSRSEMNVSTLELGDSALYLCASSRGTPNTGELFFGEGSRLTVL.